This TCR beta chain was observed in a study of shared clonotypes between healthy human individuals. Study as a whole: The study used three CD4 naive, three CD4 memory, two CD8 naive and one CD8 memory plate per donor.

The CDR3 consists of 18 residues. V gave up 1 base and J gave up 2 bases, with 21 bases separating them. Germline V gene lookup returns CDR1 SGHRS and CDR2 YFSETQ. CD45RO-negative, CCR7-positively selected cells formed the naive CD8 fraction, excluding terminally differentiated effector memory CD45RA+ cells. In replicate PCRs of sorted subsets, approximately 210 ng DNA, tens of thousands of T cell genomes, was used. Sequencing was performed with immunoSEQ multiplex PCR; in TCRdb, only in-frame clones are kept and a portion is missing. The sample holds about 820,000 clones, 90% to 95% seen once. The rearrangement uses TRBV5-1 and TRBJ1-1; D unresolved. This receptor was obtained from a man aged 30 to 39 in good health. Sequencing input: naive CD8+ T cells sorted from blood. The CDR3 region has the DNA TGCGCCAGCAGCTTGTCGTTAGGCTCGGCAGAAATTAACACTGAAGCTTTCTTT. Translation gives CASSLSLGSAEINTEAFF.